Included here is one T cell receptor beta chain sequence, with context. In the source study's methods: Estimated nucleated cell counts came from reference gene primer amplification. Method: immunoSEQ multiplex PCR; TCRdb's copy keeps in-frame clones and lacks some. V and J calls and clone size are given by that table; D and trimming were obtained from the DNA. The profile shows hundreds of thousands of clones, approximately 86% of them singletons. The record originates from a study of blood T cell repertoires in COVID-19. Study summary: There were acute and convalescent COVID-19 samples, and they came from the United States, Italy and Spain. Sample material is recorded as cDNA or gDNA derived from T cells, B-cell-depleted T cells, or PBMCs.

V lost 4 bases and J 2 bases, leaving 15 bases between the germline ends. The CDR3 spans 16 residues. The source is a human donor in a cohort sampled during active COVID-19. Sequenced: peripheral blood. The chain has TRBV23-1 and TRBJ1-3; D is possibly TRBD1 (6 bases). TRBV23-1 is identified as an open reading frame with a role that is uncertain. CDR3 loop: CASSPTGHLPGNTIYF. As DNA, the CDR3 is TGCGCCAGCAGTCCCACGGGACACCTTCCTGGAAACACCATATATTTT.